The 19 T cell receptor beta chains below were found in one sample sequenced in a study of cytomegalovirus exposure and HLA in healthy donors. Amplification used 60 Vbeta primers and 13 Jbeta primers. Profiled with immunoSEQ multiplex PCR; TCRdb holds only in-frame clones, not every one. Seen here are about 190,000 clones, around 86% observed once, and the top ten hold approximately 0.74%. Material for sequencing was PBMCs. These receptor sequences come from a woman between 18 and 30 years old in good health and CMV-seronegative.

In DNA form, the CDR3 reads TGTGCCAGCAGTGAGAGCGGCACTTCAACTAATGAAAAACTGTTTTTT. As protein: CASSESGTSTNEKLFF. The chain recombines TRBV7-8 with TRBJ1-4; D gene ambiguous. Germline V gene data show CDR1 as SGHVS and CDR2 as FQNEAQ. The CDR3 totals 16 residues. Trimming took 6 bases from V and 0 from J, leaving 14 bases between them. Full variable domain (outside the CDR3, taken from reference TRBV7-8 and TRBJ1-4): GAGVSQSPRYKVAKRGQDVALRCDPISGHVSLFWYQQALGQGPEFLTYFQNEAQLDKSGLPSDRFFAERPEGSVSTLKIQRTQQEDSAVYLCASSESGTSTNEKLFFGSGTQLSVL.

The chain recombines TRBV7-2 with TRBJ2-3, with TRBD2 matching over 9 bases. J lost 10 bases, V lost 6 bases, and 11 bases had no gene match. In germline, CDR1 is SGHTA, CDR2 FQGNSA. CDR3 size: 14 residues. The CDR3 nucleotides are TGTGCCAGCAGGAAGGGGGGGACTAGCATGGCGCAGTATTTT. Translated: CASRKGGTSMAQYF.

The chain couples TRBV10-2 to TRBJ2-1; 8 nucleotides line up with TRBD2. Germline lookup yields CDR1 WSHSY and CDR2 SAAADI. With 5 bases clipped from V and 9 bases from J, the junction kept 9 bases outside the gene matches. The CDR3 covers 14 residues. The CDR3: CASSLGITSGEQFF. Written as DNA, the CDR3 is TGCGCCAGCAGTCTCGGAATAACTAGCGGTGAGCAGTTCTTC.

The CDR3 spells CASSPVSGGPTGELFF. The CDR3 DNA is TGTGCCAGCAGCCCCGTTTCGGGGGGACCCACCGGGGAGCTGTTTTTT. V is TRBV7-6 and J is TRBJ2-2, with 7 bases identical to TRBD2. From germline, CDR1 is SGHVS and CDR2 FNYEAQ. J gave up 4 bases and V 5 bases, and 10 bases lay outside the gene matches. This CDR3 spans 16 amino acids.

CDR3 region: CASDLDGYTF. For the CDR3, the DNA is TGTGCCAGCGATTTAGATGGCTACACCTTC. V usage is TRBV7-9 and J usage is TRBJ1-2, with D unresolved. V lost 8 bases and J 6 bases, leaving 7 bases between the germline ends. The germline V gene has CDR1 SEHNR and CDR2 FQNEAQ (reference sequence). The CDR3 sequence is 10 residues long.

V gene TRBV7-9 combines with J gene TRBJ2-2; 7 positions agree with TRBD2. J gave up 7 bases and V 5 bases, and 7 bases lay outside the gene matches. The germline gives CDR1 SEHNR, CDR2 FQNEAQ (reference sequence). CDR3 length: 14 amino acids. The CDR3, as DNA: TGTGCCAGCAGCCAGGGACTACTGGTCGGGGAGCTGTTTTTT. This sequence encodes CASSQGLLVGELFF.

The chain combines TRBV7-7 with TRBJ2-2; 11 bases fit TRBD2. In germline, CDR1 is SSHAT, CDR2 FNYEAQ (reference sequence). V shed 1 base, J shed 6 bases, and the junction held 10 bases outside the gene matches. The CDR3 totals 18 residues. For the CDR3, the DNA is TGTGCCAGCAGCTTAGTTGATCGGCTAGCGGGAGGAGCCGGGGAGCTGTTTTTT. It codes for CASSLVDRLAGGAGELFF.

This chain links TRBV5-6 with TRBJ1-4; D gene unclear. Germline V lookup: CDR1 SGHDT, CDR2 YYEEEE. CDR3 length equals 12 residues. Between the trimmed V and J ends, which lost 6 bases and 10 bases, there was a span of 13 bases. The CDR3 DNA follows: TGTGCCAGCAACCTCGGTGCAGGAAAACTGTTTTTT. Translating gives CASNLGAGKLFF.

CDR3 bases: TGTGCCAGCAGGCGTAGAGTTTCGGTGGCTGGAGATAGCGGGGATACGCAGTATTTT. This encodes CASRRRVSVAGDSGDTQYF. This rearrangement joins TRBV9 to TRBJ2-3; TRBD2 matches 7 bases. With V trimmed by 5 bases and J by 6 bases, 24 bases remained unmatched. Germline values: CDR1 SGDLS, CDR2 YYNGEE. The CDR3 is 19 amino acids.

The chain recombines TRBV5-1 with TRBJ2-3; 12 bases map to TRBD2. Germline CDR1 is SGHRS and CDR2 is YFSETQ. The CDR3 spans 18 residues. Unmatched junction bases numbered 10, after V lost 0 bases and J lost 5 bases. CDR3 nucleotides: TGCGCCAGCAGCTTGGCCAGACTAGCGGGAGTATTTGAAGATACGCAGTATTTT. Translation: CASSLARLAGVFEDTQYF.

The CDR3 DNA sequence: TGTGCCAGTAGTATCGGAGGCTGGGGCTACACCTTC. The encoded protein is CASSIGGWGYTF. V and J are TRBV19 and TRBJ1-2; D gene uncertain. There are 12 residues in the CDR3. Trimming removed 3 bases at V and 8 bases at J, with 10 bases between. Germline lookup yields CDR1 LNHDA and CDR2 SQIVND (reference sequence).

V gene TRBV19 combines with J gene TRBJ2-7; 9 nucleotides agree with TRBD1. The CDR3 covers 14 residues. V dropped 5 bases and J dropped 3; count of bases not matched to a gene: 5. Per the germline V gene, CDR1 is LNHDA and CDR2 is SQIVND (reference sequence). CDR3 sequence (DNA): TGTGCCAGTAGTTCTTGGACAGGGGACTACGAGCAGTACTTC. It specifies CASSSWTGDYEQYF.

The gene calls are TRBV9 and TRBJ1-6; TRBD1 aligns across 7 bases. V gave up 3 bases and J gave up 10 bases; unmatched junction bases: 7. The V gene's germline CDR1 is SGDLS and CDR2 YYNGEE. This CDR3 is 14 amino acids long. The CDR3 region is CASSGTGFFSPLHF. In nucleotides, the CDR3 is TGTGCCAGCAGCGGGACAGGTTTTTTCTCACCCCTCCACTTT. Using reference TRBV9 and TRBJ1-6 for the parts outside the CDR3, the full variable domain is DSGVTQTPKHLITATGQRVTLRCSPRSGDLSVYWYQQSLDQGLQFLIQYYNGEERAKGNILERFSAQQFPDLHSELNLSSLELGDSALYFCASSGTGFFSPLHFGNGTRLTVT.

The V and J genes are TRBV7-9 and TRBJ1-5, with D possibly being TRBD1 (5 bases). Per germline, CDR1 SEHNR and CDR2 FQNEAQ (reference sequence). V was clipped by 1 base and J by 5 bases, with 9 bases between them. The CDR3 runs to 14 residues. In DNA form, the CDR3 reads TGTGCCAGCAGCTTAGAGGGCAGGGATCAGCCCCAGCATTTT. Its translation is CASSLEGRDQPQHF.

This rearrangement joins TRBV29-1 to TRBJ2-6; the D is unclear. This CDR3 has 14 amino acids. The germline V gene encodes CDR1 SQVTM and CDR2 ANQGSEA. Between the trimmed V and J ends, which lost 5 bases and 0 bases, there was a span of 8 bases. CDR3: CSVIRVSGANVLTF. CDR3 nucleotide sequence: TGCAGCGTTATTCGGGTCTCTGGGGCCAACGTCCTGACTTTC.

CDR3 sequence (DNA): TGTGCCAGCTCTCTGGGGCAGATGAACACTGAAGCTTTCTTT. This codes for CASSLGQMNTEAFF. The chain links TRBV18 to TRBJ1-1; the D gene is possibly TRBD1 (5 bases). Germline assignment: CDR1 KGHSH and CDR2 LQKENI. The CDR3 consists of 14 residues. V lost 6 bases and J 0 bases, leaving 11 bases between the germline ends.

V and J are TRBV6-5 and TRBJ2-2, with D maybe TRBD2 (5 bases). Germline V CDR1 and CDR2: MNHEY, SVGAGI. Trimming pared 0 bases from V and 5 bases from J, leaving 13 bases between. This CDR3 comprises 16 residues. As DNA, the CDR3 is TGTGCCAGCAGTTACTCGATTACGACGGGAACCGGGGAGCTGTTTTTT. Translated: CASSYSITTGTGELFF.

The chain uses TRBV2 and TRBJ1-2; 10 bases align to TRBD1. V dropped 2 bases and J dropped 6; count of bases not matched to a gene: 6. This CDR3 contains 15 residues. Germline V gives CDR1 SNHLY, CDR2 FYNNEI. In DNA, the CDR3 is TGTGCCAGCAGTGAATACCTGGGACAGGGGCATGGCTACACCTTC. It translates to CASSEYLGQGHGYTF.

This clone was seen more than once but under ten times. V is TRBV6-5 and J is TRBJ2-5, with D possibly being TRBD1 (5 bases). The CDR3 is made up of 14 amino acids. V lost 6 bases and J lost 2, with 13 bases in between. Germline CDR1 and CDR2: MNHEY and SVGAGI. CDR3 coding DNA: TGTGCCAGCAGCTATGGGGCCTTACAAGAGACCCAGTACTTC. Translating it yields CASSYGALQETQYF.